These T cell receptor beta chains were read from a single sample in a study of blood T cells in healthy people across ages. MiXCR, run by TCRdb on the 5' RACE reads, gives a single entry per CDR3 protein. The data show about 1.1 million distinct CDR3 sequences, roughly two fifths seen once. The source material was blood. The receptors stem from a man between 18 and 29 years old in good health. The CDR3 runs from the conserved cysteine through the conserved F or W. Each record gives: clone size, CDR3 length, D gene, J gene, V gene, CDR3 DNA, CDR3 protein. A D gene is named only where the DNA matches it firmly. Not all rows give a size; the values are once, few, many and, for expanded clones, a class.

.	18	TRBD1	TRBJ2-3	TRBV7-9	TGTGCCAGCAGCACGGACAGGGGGCTAGGTATCATCACAGATACGCAGTATTTT	CASSTDRGLGIITDTQYF
.	13	.	TRBJ2-3	TRBV12-3/TRBV12-4	TGTGCCAGCAGCACCATGAGCACAGATGCGCAGTATTTT	CASSTMSTDAQYF
few	15	TRBD1	TRBJ1-5	TRBV2	TGTGCCAGCAGAGAGACAGGGTATAGCAATCAGCCCCAGCATTTT	CASRETGYSNQPQHF
.	14	.	TRBJ1-1	TRBV6-5	TGTGCCAGCAGTTCTTGTATCCTGGGGGATGCGGCTTTCTTT	CASSSCILGDAAFF
many	14	.	TRBJ2-7	TRBV4-2	TGTGCCAGCAGCCATGGGCCGCGTGACTACGAGCAGTACTTC	CASSHGPRDYEQYF
few	14	.	TRBJ2-7	TRBV30	TGTGCCTGGAGTGTAGATAGACCCTTCTACGAGCAGTACTTC	CAWSVDRPFYEQYF
once	19	TRBD1	TRBJ1-2	TRBV7-9	TGTGCCAGCAGCCCAATGGGGCGGGACAGGGACTTTCATAGAAAGGGCTACACCTTC	CASSPMGRDRDFHRKGYTF
.	15	.	TRBJ1-4	TRBV20-1	TGCAGTGCTAGAGATCAGACCGGGGGTAATGAAAAACTGTTTTTT	CSARDQTGGNEKLFF
once	16	TRBD1	TRBJ2-5	TRBV3-1	TGTGCCAGCAGCCAAGATGGACAGGGCGGGGAAGGGACCCAGTACTTC	CASSQDGQGGEGTQYF
few	11	.	TRBJ1-1	TRBV27	TGTGCCAGCAGTTCAATTACTGAAGCTTTCTTT	CASSSITEAFF
many	15	.	TRBJ2-5	TRBV6-2/TRBV6-3	TGTGCCAGCAGTTACCCCAGGCAGAATTTGGAGACCCAGTACTTC	CASSYPRQNLETQYF
.	14	.	TRBJ1-1	TRBV28	TGTGCCAGCAGACCCCAGGGAGGGGGGACTGAAGCTTTCTTT	CASRPQGGGTEAFF
.	11	.	TRBJ1-6	TRBV20-1	TGCAGTGCAAAAGAGAATTCACCCCTCCACTTT	CSAKENSPLHF
.	16	.	TRBJ1-1	TRBV5-1	TGCGCCAGCAGCTTGGAGGCAGGGTCTGTTTGGACTGAAGCTTTCTTT	CASSLEAGSVWTEAFF
many	13	.	TRBJ2-7	TRBV10-3	TGTGCCAGCGGGGCCGCTGGTTTTTACGAGCAGTACTTC	CASGAAGFYEQYF
.	17	TRBD2	TRBJ2-3	TRBV5-1	TGCGCCAGCAGCCCCCCCTCGCGGGGGGTAAGGACAGATACGCAGTATTTT	CASSPPSRGVRTDTQYF
.	14	.	TRBJ1-2	TRBV27	TGTGCCAGCAGTTCAAACCGGGCCTCATATGGCTACACCTTC	CASSSNRASYGYTF